Listed below are T cell receptor beta chains from one sample, sequenced in a study of cytomegalovirus exposure and HLA in healthy donors. The method was immunoSEQ multiplex PCR; TCRdb's version includes in-frame clones alone and lacks a portion of them. Altogether 110,000 or so clones are present, about 77% being singletons, with the ten largest covering about 5%. Sequenced sample: PBMCs. The receptors shown here come from a woman in her 30s in good health and CMV-seropositive. The CDR3 runs from the conserved cysteine through the conserved F or W. The D gene is left open where the match is weak. Expanded clones are given a class, and other clones once, few, many or no size at all.

size: few; J: TRBJ1-5; D: TRBD1; V: TRBV10-3; CDR3: CATTEGRGLSNQPQHF; DNA: TGTGCCACCACGGAGGGCAGGGGGTTGAGCAATCAGCCCCAGCATTTT
size: NA; J: TRBJ2-5; D: NA; V: TRBV18; CDR3: CASSGGKETQYF; DNA: TGTGCCAGCTCAGGCGGAAAAGAGACCCAGTACTTC
size: NA; J: TRBJ2-7; D: NA; V: TRBV15; CDR3: CATSRDQVGGEQYF; DNA: TGTGCCACCAGCAGAGATCAGGTAGGGGGCGAGCAGTACTTC
size: NA; J: TRBJ2-5; D: NA; V: TRBV6-4; CDR3: CASSDGGETQYF; DNA: TGTGCCAGCAGTGACGGGGGGGAGACCCAGTACTTC
size: NA; J: TRBJ1-1; D: TRBD1; V: TRBV9; CDR3: CASSVGTGLLRGTEAFF; DNA: TGTGCCAGCAGCGTAGGGACAGGACTTCTTAGGGGCACTGAAGCTTTCTTT
size: NA; J: TRBJ1-2; D: TRBD1; V: TRBV14; CDR3: CASRPGQGSSGYGYTF; DNA: TGTGCCAGCAGACCCGGACAGGGAAGTAGTGGGTATGGCTACACCTTC
size: NA; J: TRBJ1-1; D: TRBD1; V: TRBV6-5; CDR3: CASSRTGYTEAFF; DNA: TGTGCCAGCAGTCGGACAGGTTACACTGAAGCTTTCTTT
size: NA; J: TRBJ1-2; D: NA; V: TRBV6-6; CDR3: CASSRAPILGADGYTF; DNA: TGTGCCAGCAGCCGGGCTCCGATTTTAGGGGCGGATGGCTACACCTTC
size: NA; J: TRBJ2-4; D: NA; V: TRBV9; CDR3: CASSPQPDSSILAKNIQYF; DNA: TGTGCCAGCAGCCCTCAACCGGACAGCTCCATACTAGCCAAAAACATTCAGTACTTC
size: NA; J: TRBJ1-1; D: NA; V: TRBV19; CDR3: CASSDRVETEAFF; DNA: TGTGCCAGTAGTGACAGAGTGGAGACTGAAGCTTTCTTT
size: NA; J: TRBJ1-5; D: NA; V: TRBV15; CDR3: CATSTLEGGKQPQHF; DNA: TGTGCCACCAGCACTCTGGAGGGAGGCAAGCAGCCCCAGCATTTT
size: NA; J: TRBJ1-3; D: NA; V: TRBV15; CDR3: CATGSDGNTIYF; DNA: TGTGCCACCGGGAGTGACGGAAACACCATATATTTT
size: NA; J: TRBJ2-1; D: NA; V: TRBV5-1; CDR3: CASSSWLRSGSSYNEQFF; DNA: TGCGCCAGCAGCTCTTGGCTTAGGTCAGGTAGCTCCTACAATGAGCAGTTCTTC